This section outlines one TCR beta chain sequence together with its context. The antigen remains undetermined. All TRB cDNA libraries came from 5' RACE performed with UMI labels. One entry per CDR3 protein, without DNA, is what TCRdb gives after re-calling the 5' RACE reads. The sample holds tens of thousands of distinct CDR3 sequences. The sample is drawn from a study of CXCR3-negative and CXCR3-positive naive CD8 T cells. Germline CDR1 and CDR2: SGHVS and FNYEAQ. There are 13 residues in the CDR3. Study findings and constraints: Hydrophobicity was higher for TRB CDR3s found in CXCR3-positive naive cells than in CXCR3-negative naive cells.

Sorts that each held 270,000 or so cells were run in triplicate for every CD8+ T cell subset. The sample comprised naive CXCR3+ CD8+ T cells from blood. Subset given: CD45RO-CCR7+CD27+CD95- naive CD8+ T cells expressing CXCR3 (TNR3+). The chain joins TRBV7-6 to TRBJ1-1; the D gene TCRdb calls, TRBD1, cannot be checked with no DNA. The receptor's source is a human donor in good health. Some clones in this sample may be carry-over from other donors' samples. This CDR3 reads CASSLLRGPEAFF.